The 8 T cell receptor beta chains below come from one sample, sequenced in a study of T cell responses to AZD1222 COVID-19 vaccine. TCRdb's copy holds only in-frame clones and misses some; the assay was immunoSEQ multiplex PCR. The table shows about 180,000 clones, with 85% to 90% occurring only once. Source: peripheral blood, taken 28 days after the second AZD1222 dose. Receptors were obtained from an adult who received the AZD1222 COVID-19 vaccine.

J is TRBJ2-7 and V is TRBV18; 7 bases are a match to TRBD1. Trimming removed 4 bases from V and 0 bases from J; junction bases left unmatched: 3. The V gene's germline CDR1 is KGHSH and CDR2 LQKENI. This CDR3 contains 14 residues. CDR3 in amino acids: CASSHRDSSYEQYF. The DNA of the CDR3 is TGTGCCAGCTCACATAGGGACAGCTCCTACGAGCAGTACTTC. The full variable domain, completed using reference TRBV18 and TRBJ2-7, is NAGVMQNPRHLVRRRGQEARLRCSPMKGHSHVYWYRQLPEEGLKFMVYLQKENIIDESGMPKERFSAEFPKEGPSILRIQQVVRGDSAAYFCASSHRDSSYEQYFGPGTRLTVT.

V is TRBV28 and J is TRBJ1-1; no definite D call. Trimming cost V 9 bases and J 2 bases, with 4 bases left between them. The length of the CDR3 is 10 residues. The germline V gene has CDR1 MDHEN and CDR2 SYDVKM. CDR3 residues: CASRNTEAFF. CDR3 in DNA: TGTGCCAGTCGAAACACTGAAGCTTTCTTT.

The chain uses TRBV10-3 and TRBJ1-2; D call uncertain. V was cut by 7 bases and J by 5 bases, with 8 bases left in between. The CDR3 is made up of 11 amino acids. Germline CDR1 is ENHRY and CDR2 is SYGVKD. The CDR3 is CAITDGYGYTF. CDR3 bases: TGTGCCATCACTGACGGGTATGGCTACACCTTC.

The chain is built from TRBV11-3 and TRBJ2-5; 8 positions agree with TRBD1. J gave up 2 bases and V 5 bases, and 1 base lay outside the gene matches. The CDR3 has 13 amino acids. Germline CDR1 SGHNT, CDR2 YENEEA. The DNA for the CDR3 is TGTGCCAGCAGCGGACAGGGTCAAGAGACCCAGTACTTC. Translation gives CASSGQGQETQYF.

This chain connects TRBV5-1 to TRBJ2-7; D remains ambiguous. The CDR3 is made up of 12 amino acids. The germline V gene has CDR1 SGHRS and CDR2 YFSETQ. V was trimmed by 4 bases and J by 4 bases, leaving 9 bases between them. The CDR3 here is CASSKEGYEQYF. The CDR3 DNA follows: TGCGCCAGCAGCAAGGAAGGGTACGAGCAGTACTTC.

The J gene is TRBJ1-6, the V gene TRBV6-5, with no clear D. CDR1 is MNHEY, CDR2 SVGAGI, per germline. Trimming cost V 10 bases and J 7 bases, with 17 bases left between them. The CDR3 contains 14 residues. The CDR3 sequence: CATTGAIRNSPLHF. CDR3 DNA: TGTGCCACCACCGGAGCGATAAGGAATTCACCCCTCCACTTT.

The chain combines TRBV12-3 or TRBV12-4 with TRBJ2-3; no firm D call. V was clipped by 7 bases and J by 6 bases, with 8 bases between them. The CDR3 loop spans 11 amino acids. The CDR3 spells CASTDLDTQYF. CDR3 sequence (DNA): TGTGCCAGCACCGACTTGGATACGCAGTATTTT.

The chain has TRBV6-5 and TRBJ1-6, with 7 bases that match TRBD1. The germline V gene has CDR1 MNHEY and CDR2 SVGAGI. This CDR3 spans 14 amino acids. V shed 5 bases, J shed 8 bases, and the junction held 6 bases outside the gene matches. CDR3 loop: CASSRQGGDSPLHF. Written as DNA, the CDR3 is TGTGCCAGCAGTCGACAGGGCGGGGATTCACCCCTCCACTTT.